Presented here are 10 T cell receptor beta chains from one specimen sequenced in a study of blood T cell repertoires in COVID-19. Only in-frame clones appear in the TCRdb table, and some are missing; sequencing was by immunoSEQ multiplex PCR. The sample shows about 170,000 clones, approximately 82% of them seen only once. Sequencing was carried out using peripheral blood. All receptors derive from a woman aged 80 or over with acute or convalescent COVID-19.

The chain uses TRBV11-1 and TRBJ1-1; perhaps TRBD1 as D (6 bases). Germline lookup yields CDR1 SGHAT and CDR2 FQDESV (reference sequence). The CDR3 covers 14 residues. The V gene lost 3 bases and the J gene lost 3 bases, with 11 bases spanning the gap. The CDR3 spells CASSLIGGDTEAFF. In DNA, the CDR3 is TGTGCCAGCAGCTTGATAGGGGGGGACACTGAAGCTTTCTTT. The whole variable domain, remainder taken from reference TRBV11-1 and TRBJ1-1, is EAEVAQSPRYKITEKSQAVAFWCDPISGHATLYWYRQILGQGPELLVQFQDESVVDDSQLPKDRFSAERLKGVDSTLKIQPAELGDSAMYLCASSLIGGDTEAFFGQGTRLTVV.

The rearrangement joins TRBV14 to TRBJ1-1, with 7 bases fitting TRBD1. Germline V gene lookup returns CDR1 SGHDN and CDR2 FVKESK. J lost 7 bases, V lost 0 bases, and 2 bases had no gene match. The CDR3 consists of 13 residues. DNA of the CDR3: TGTGCCAGCAGCCAAGAGAGGGGGCGTGAAGCTTTCTTT. Translation gives CASSQERGREAFF.

V and J are TRBV5-1 and TRBJ2-1, with D maybe TRBD2 (6 bases). The germline V and J ends were trimmed by 7 bases and 0 bases, with 14 bases remaining between them. Germline V gene data show CDR1 as SGHRS and CDR2 as YFSETQ. The CDR3 runs 15 residues. CDR3 DNA sequence: TGCGCCAGCTATATCGCGGGAAGCTCCTACAATGAGCAGTTCTTC. Encoded protein: CASYIAGSSYNEQFF.

J is TRBJ2-2 and V is TRBV2, with 7 bases fitting TRBD1. The CDR3 covers 14 residues. Looked up from germline, CDR1 is SNHLY and CDR2 is FYNNEI. V gave up 5 bases and J gave up 4 bases; unmatched junction bases: 4. CDR3 bases: TGTGCCAGCAGTACAGGGGCACTCACCGGGGAGCTGTTTTTT. It specifies CASSTGALTGELFF.

This chain links TRBV5-4 with TRBJ1-4; 8 nucleotides align to TRBD1. Germline CDR1 SGHNT, CDR2 YYREEE (reference sequence). The length of the CDR3 is 14 residues. The V and J ends lost 4 bases and 6 bases, in that order; junction bases with no gene match: 5. In DNA form, the CDR3 reads TGTGCCAGCAGCCTCAGGGGGCGCGATGAAAAACTGTTTTTT. Protein product: CASSLRGRDEKLFF.

The chain recombines TRBV29-1 with TRBJ1-1; D unresolved. V lost 7 bases to trimming and J lost 4 bases, with 13 bases between them. The V gene's germline CDR1 is SQVTM and CDR2 ANQGSEA. CDR3 length: 12 residues. For the CDR3, the DNA is TGCAGCGCCACTTGGGCAAGCACTGAAGCTTTCTTT. It codes for CSATWASTEAFF.

The rearrangement uses TRBV5-4 and TRBJ2-1, with D possibly TRBD1 on 6 matching bases. V lost 1 base to trimming and J lost 5 bases, with 10 bases between them. This CDR3 region has 14 residues. CDR1 SGHNT and CDR2 YYREEE come from the germline V gene (reference sequence). The CDR3 protein is CASSLQTGNNEQFF. Written as DNA, the CDR3 is TGTGCCAGCAGCTTGCAGACAGGAAACAATGAGCAGTTCTTC.

The rearrangement joins TRBV2 to TRBJ1-2; the D is unclear. The V gene lost 1 base and the J gene lost 0 bases, with 9 bases spanning the gap. CDR3 length: 15 amino acids. From germline, CDR1 is SNHLY and CDR2 FYNNEI. This CDR3 reads CASSEGLSSNYGYTF. The CDR3 nucleotides are TGTGCCAGCAGTGAAGGCCTGAGTTCTAACTATGGCTACACCTTC. Full variable domain (rest looked up from reference TRBV2 and TRBJ1-2): EPEVTQTPSHQVTQMGQEVILRCVPISNHLYFYWYRQILGQKVEFLVSFYNNEISEKSEIFDDQFSVERPDGSNFTLKIRSTKLEDSAMYFCASSEGLSSNYGYTFGSGTRLTVV.

The rearrangement uses TRBV29-1 and TRBJ2-7; 8 nucleotides agree with TRBD2. Unmatched junction bases numbered 15, after V lost 7 bases and J lost 4 bases. Germline V gene lookup returns CDR1 SQVTM and CDR2 ANQGSEA. The CDR3 runs to 15 residues. Here the CDR3 reads CSAEVKGTRDYEQYF. Written as DNA, the CDR3 is TGCAGCGCCGAGGTGAAAGGGACTAGAGATTACGAGCAGTACTTC.

The chain is built from TRBV30 and TRBJ2-2, with D hard to call. This CDR3 region has 14 residues. From germline, CDR1 is GTSNPN and CDR2 SVGIG (reference sequence). With 0 bases removed from V and 6 bases from J, the gap between germline ends came to 11 bases. As DNA, the CDR3 is TGTGCCTGGAGTGTACCCCCTGCGCCCGGGGAGCTGTTTTTT. This encodes CAWSVPPAPGELFF.